One and the same sample provided the 9 T cell receptor beta chains below, sequenced in a study of blood T cell repertoires in COVID-19 (dated by TCRdb to about 2020). The method was the immunoSEQ multiplex PCR assay. Imported from immuneACCESS, the table was reduced by TCRdb to in-frame sequences with V and J called. These copies leave out some clones; in studies compared against another copy, an unresolved V gene accounts for under half, and the cause of the remainder is not known. The table for this sample lists approximately 300,000 clones; approximately 81% of them were counted only once. Over 1.5% of the sample goes to the ten largest clones. The specimen was PBMCs or T cells enriched from blood (not recorded which). The receptor set was obtained from a woman in her thirties who had been exposed to COVID-19.

The chain combines TRBV20-1 with TRBJ2-3; D perhaps matches TRBD2 (5 bases). Deletions cut 6 bases from V and 6 bases from J, with 10 bases between. There are 11 residues in the CDR3. The germline V gene has CDR1 DFQATT and CDR2 SNEGSKA (reference sequence). The CDR3 DNA reads TGCAGTGCAAACCGAGGGGATACGCAGTATTTT. Its protein product is CSANRGDTQYF.

This clone was seen just once. This chain connects TRBV5-5 to TRBJ2-3; TRBD2 agrees at 9 bases. This CDR3 has 15 residues. Looked up from germline, CDR1 is SGHKS and CDR2 is YYEKEE (reference sequence). V lost 2 bases and J lost 2; bases outside the gene matches: 3. The CDR3 coding sequence is TGTGCCAGCAGCTTTCGGGGACTAGCCACAGATACGCAGTATTTT. Translated: CASSFRGLATDTQYF.

J is TRBJ2-2 and V is TRBV9; D possibly corresponds to TRBD2 (6 bases). The CDR3 loop spans 15 amino acids. The V and J ends lost 1 base and 5 bases respectively, with 12 bases between them. In germline, CDR1 is SGDLS, CDR2 YYNGEE. The DNA for the CDR3 is TGTGCCAGCAGCGTACGTGGTCGGGAGACCGGGGAGCTGTTTTTT. Protein sequence: CASSVRGRETGELFF.

V usage is TRBV2 and J usage is TRBJ2-3; 7 bases map to TRBD2. The CDR3 has 18 amino acids. Germline CDR1 and CDR2: SNHLY and FYNNEI. Trimming cost V 3 bases and J 4 bases; bases outside gene matches: 16. CDR3 region: CASSDGKTWWGRADTQYF. The CDR3, as DNA: TGTGCCAGCAGTGACGGTAAAACGTGGTGGGGGAGGGCAGATACGCAGTATTTT.

The chain combines TRBV5-1 with TRBJ2-1, with 10 nucleotides matching TRBD2. The ends lost 4 bases at V and 6 bases at J; junction bases unmatched: 7. Germline-derived CDR1 and CDR2 are SGHRS and YFSETQ. This CDR3 comprises 15 residues. This CDR3 reads CASSLVTSGTNEQFF. In nucleotides, the CDR3 is TGCGCCAGCAGCCTAGTTACTAGCGGGACCAATGAGCAGTTCTTC.

This clone came up a few times. The CDR3 bases are TGTGCCAGCAGCGGACAGGGGATGTTGACCGGGGAGCTGTTTTTT. Its translation: CASSGQGMLTGELFF. This chain links TRBV9 with TRBJ2-2; 8 bases align to TRBD1. CDR1 and CDR2 (germline): SGDLS, YYNGEE. J lost 5 bases, V lost 3 bases, and 6 bases had no gene match. This CDR3 is 15 amino acids long.

This clone has only one observation. V gene TRBV7-9 combines with J gene TRBJ1-5; a possible D gene is TRBD1 (5 bases). There are 15 residues in the CDR3. CDR1 and CDR2 from the germline V gene are SEHNR and FQNEAQ (reference sequence). The ends were cut back, 2 bases at V and 2 bases at J, with 10 bases in the middle. CDR3 protein: CASSLFGGGNQPQHF. DNA for the CDR3: TGTGCCAGCAGCTTATTCGGGGGTGGCAATCAGCCCCAGCATTTT.

This chain connects TRBV5-1 to TRBJ2-1, with 12 nucleotides matching TRBD2. Per germline, CDR1 SGHRS and CDR2 YFSETQ. Losses at the gene ends were 4 bases for V and 8 bases for J; bases not matched to a gene: 10. The CDR3 covers 16 residues. CDR3: CASSLITSGRTDEQFF. CDR3 coding DNA: TGCGCCAGCAGCCTCATTACTAGCGGGAGGACCGATGAGCAGTTCTTC.

In its sample, this clone was seen once. The J gene is TRBJ1-2, the V gene TRBV6-2 or TRBV6-3; D perhaps matches TRBD1 (5 bases). CDR1 MNHEY and CDR2 SVGEGT come from the germline V gene. The CDR3 extends over 15 amino acids. Trimming took 0 bases from V and 2 from J, leaving 10 bases between them. CDR3 coding DNA: TGTGCCAGCAGTTACTCTTCCAGACAGAACTATGGCTACACCTTC. This sequence encodes CASSYSSRQNYGYTF.